This record looks at one T cell receptor beta chain sequence and its context. The assay ran at deep level. Replicate PCRs from sorted subsets contained roughly 200 ng DNA, which is around 30,000 T cell genomes. The table came from immunoSEQ multiplex PCR; TCRdb's copy has only in-frame clones and leaves some out. Of about 2 million clones listed, around 95% are singletons. This sample is part of a study of shared clonotypes between healthy human individuals. CDR3 length: 15 residues. CDR1 is SNHLY and CDR2 is FYNNEI in the germline V gene. The V segment lost 8 bases and the J segment 6 bases; nucleotides outside the gene matches: 9.

The sequence was obtained from a man between 18 and 35 years old in good health. The V and J genes are TRBV2 and TRBJ2-3; the match to TRBD2 covers 12 bases. The sample consisted of naive CD4+ T cells sorted from blood. Subset: CD45RA+ positively selected. CDR3 sequence (DNA): TGTGCCAGCGTGGTACTAGCGGGAGGCGGGGATACGCAGTATTTT. Residues: CASVVLAGGGDTQYF. Combining the CDR3 with reference TRBV2 and TRBJ2-3 gives the whole variable domain EPEVTQTPSHQVTQMGQEVILRCVPISNHLYFYWYRQILGQKVEFLVSFYNNEISEKSEIFDDQFSVERPDGSNFTLKIRSTKLEDSAMYFCASVVLAGGGDTQYFGPGTRLTVL.